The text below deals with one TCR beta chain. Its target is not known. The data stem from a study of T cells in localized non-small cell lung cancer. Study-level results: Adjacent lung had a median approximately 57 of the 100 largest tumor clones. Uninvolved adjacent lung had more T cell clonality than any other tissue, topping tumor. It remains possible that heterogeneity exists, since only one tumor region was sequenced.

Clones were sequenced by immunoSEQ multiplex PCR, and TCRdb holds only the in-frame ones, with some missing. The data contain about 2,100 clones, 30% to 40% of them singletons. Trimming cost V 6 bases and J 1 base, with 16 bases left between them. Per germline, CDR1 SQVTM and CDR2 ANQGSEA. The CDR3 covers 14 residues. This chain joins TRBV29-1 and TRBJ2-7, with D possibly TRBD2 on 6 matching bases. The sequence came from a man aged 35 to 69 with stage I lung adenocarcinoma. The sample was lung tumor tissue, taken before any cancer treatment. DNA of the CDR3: TGCAGCGTGGGCGGGGACGGCGATTCCTACGAGCAGTACTTC. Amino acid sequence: CSVGGDGDSYEQYF.